This T cell receptor beta chain originates from a study of OX40 agonist ivuxolimab in advanced cancers. Study background: Every 2 weeks, patients received ivuxolimab intravenously, dosed at 0.01 to 10 mg/kg. Study-level results: The investigators did not determine what antigen specificity the expanded peripheral T cells had.

The data were produced by immunoSEQ multiplex PCR, yet TCRdb's version contains in-frame clones alone and is incomplete. The profile covers over 75,000 clones, with approximately 90% appearing a single time and more than 0.95% taken by the ten largest. Of note for this clone: The target antigen is unknown.

Germline V CDR1 and CDR2: SGHVS, FNYEAQ. This CDR3 is 17 amino acids long. Trimming took 4 bases from V and 8 from J; bases not matched to a gene: 17. This TCR came from an adult with an advanced solid tumor such as melanoma, head and neck, liver or kidney cancer. V usage is TRBV7-6 and J usage is TRBJ2-1, with 7 bases identical to TRBD2. The sequencing here drew on CD4+ or CD8+ T cells sorted from blood, taken in a trial of the OX40 agonist ivuxolimab. The CDR3 protein is CASSSMSLRGGWHEQFF. CDR3 DNA sequence: TGTGCCAGCAGCTCCATGTCGTTGCGGGGAGGGTGGCATGAGCAGTTCTTC.